The 6 T cell receptor beta chains listed next were all sequenced from one sample in a study of Ad26.COV2.S vaccination and SARS-CoV-2 variants. The assay was immunoSEQ multiplex PCR, and TCRdb's table has in-frame clones only and misses some. In the table there are around 350,000 clones, 90% to 95% of which are singletons. Here the sequenced sample was peripheral blood, taken after recovery from COVID-19. These receptors were obtained from a human donor who had recovered from COVID-19.

V and J are TRBV6-5 and TRBJ1-6; TRBD1 agrees at 10 bases. Germline CDR1 is MNHEY and CDR2 is SVGAGI. The CDR3 loop spans 16 amino acids. J lost 9 bases, V lost 2 bases, and 7 bases had no gene match. The CDR3 nucleotides read TGTGCCAGCAGTTACATTTCGGGACAGGGGACTTCACCCCTCCACTTT. Translating it yields CASSYISGQGTSPLHF.

This rearrangement joins TRBV7-9 to TRBJ1-2; 10 bases are a match to TRBD1. The ends lost 5 bases at V and 6 bases at J; junction bases unmatched: 12. Germline CDR1 is SEHNR and CDR2 is FQNEAQ (reference sequence). CDR3 length equals 16 residues. The CDR3 DNA reads TGTGCCAGCAGCCTCCGGGACAGGGGCCTTTCGGATGGCTACACCTTC. Its translation is CASSLRDRGLSDGYTF. Using reference TRBV7-9 and TRBJ1-2 for the parts outside the CDR3, the full variable domain is DTGVSQNPRHKITKRGQNVTFRCDPISEHNRLYWYRQTLGQGPEFLTYFQNEAQLEKSRLLSDRFSAERPKGSFSTLEIQRTEQGDSAMYLCASSLRDRGLSDGYTFGSGTRLTVV.

This rearrangement joins TRBV4-2 to TRBJ2-5; 11 positions agree with TRBD2. Germline values: CDR1 LGHNA, CDR2 YNFKEQ. CDR3 size: 16 residues. With 0 bases clipped from V and 4 bases from J, the junction kept 4 bases outside the gene matches. The CDR3 spells CASSQDLGTSGETQYF. In DNA form, the CDR3 reads TGTGCCAGCAGCCAAGATTTGGGGACTAGCGGAGAGACCCAGTACTTC.

This clone has a handful of counts. The chain is built from TRBV6-5 and TRBJ1-2; D is uncertain. Germline V gives CDR1 MNHEY, CDR2 SVGAGI. The CDR3 length is 13 residues. V was pared by 6 bases and J by 4 bases, with 12 bases between. The chain's CDR3 is CASRPENIYGYTF. As DNA, the CDR3 is TGTGCCAGCAGGCCCGAAAATATCTATGGCTACACCTTC.

The chain recombines TRBV5-1 with TRBJ2-3; D possibly corresponds to TRBD1 (6 bases). The CDR3 runs 13 residues. The ends were cut back, 2 bases at V and 3 bases at J, with 7 bases in the middle. CDR1 and CDR2 (germline): SGHRS, YFSETQ. CDR3 nucleotides: TGCGCCAGCAGCTTCGACAGGACAGATACGCAGTATTTT. Translating gives CASSFDRTDTQYF.

The J gene is TRBJ1-2, the V gene TRBV28; the D gene is possibly TRBD1 (6 bases). From germline, CDR1 is MDHEN and CDR2 SYDVKM. The length of the CDR3 is 13 residues. V was cut by 2 bases and J by 2 bases, with 6 bases left in between. This chain's CDR3 is CASSLGQNYGYTF. The CDR3 region has the DNA TGTGCCAGCAGTTTAGGACAGAACTATGGCTACACCTTC.